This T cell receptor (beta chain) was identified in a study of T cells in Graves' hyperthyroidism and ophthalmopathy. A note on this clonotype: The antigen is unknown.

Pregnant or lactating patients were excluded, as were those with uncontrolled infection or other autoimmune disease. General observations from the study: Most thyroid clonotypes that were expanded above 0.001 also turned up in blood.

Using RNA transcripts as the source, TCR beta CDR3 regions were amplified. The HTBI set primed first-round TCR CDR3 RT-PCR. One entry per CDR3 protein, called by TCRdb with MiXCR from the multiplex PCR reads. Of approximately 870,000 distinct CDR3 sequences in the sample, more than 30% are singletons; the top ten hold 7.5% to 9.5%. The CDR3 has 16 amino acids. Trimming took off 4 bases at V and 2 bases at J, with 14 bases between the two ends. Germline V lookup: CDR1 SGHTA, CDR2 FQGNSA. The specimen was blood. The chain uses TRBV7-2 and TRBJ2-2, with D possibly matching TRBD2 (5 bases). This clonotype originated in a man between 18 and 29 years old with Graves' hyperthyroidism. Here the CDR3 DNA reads TGTGCCAGCAGCTCCGGACTCGGAGTCAACACCGGGGAGCTGTTTTTT. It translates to CASSSGLGVNTGELFF.